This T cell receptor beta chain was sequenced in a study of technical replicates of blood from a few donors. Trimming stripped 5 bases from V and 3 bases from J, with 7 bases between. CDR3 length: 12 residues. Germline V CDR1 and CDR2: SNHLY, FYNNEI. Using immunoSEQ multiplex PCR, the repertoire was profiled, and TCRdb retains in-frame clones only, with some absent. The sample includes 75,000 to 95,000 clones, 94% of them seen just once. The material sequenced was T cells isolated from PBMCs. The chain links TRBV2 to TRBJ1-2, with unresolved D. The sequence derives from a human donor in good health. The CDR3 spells CASSLGDYGYTF. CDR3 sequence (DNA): TGTGCCAGCAGTCTCGGAGACTATGGCTACACCTTC.